The clone carrying this TCR beta chain showed up just a few times. Its matching antigen is unknown. PCR was performed using 60 Vbeta and 13 Jbeta primers. TCRdb keeps only in-frame clones here, not all; method: immunoSEQ multiplex PCR. The sample shows about 130,000 clones, about 80% of them seen only once. This entry comes from a study of cytomegalovirus exposure and HLA in healthy donors. Study summary: A previous analysis identified around 120 million unique TCR beta sequences derived from 180 million or so T cells.

The germline V gene encodes CDR1 SEHNR and CDR2 FQNEAQ (reference sequence). This CDR3 has 12 residues. Trimming took off 3 bases at V and 7 bases at J, with 9 bases between the two ends. Study-wide findings and caveats: The Asian-associated ancestry cluster reportedly had fewer N-insertions than the approximately 700-donor mean in a later analysis.

Sequencing used PBMCs. The chain couples TRBV7-9 to TRBJ1-2; D is uncertain. The clonotype was recovered from a boy aged 2 to 9 in good health and CMV-seronegative. The CDR3 nucleotides are TGTGCCAGCAGCTTCCTTGGAGGTGGCTACACCTTC. Translated, it gives CASSFLGGGYTF.